This TCR beta chain was observed in a study of T cells and copy number aberrations in small-cell lung cancer. Here immunoSEQ multiplex PCR was the method, and the copy in TCRdb shows in-frame clones only, minus some. The sample lists 2,600 or so clones; approximately 79% were seen once. As regards this clone: Antigen unknown.

Points from the study as a whole: The tissue was entirely formalin-fixed and paraffin-embedded, which is known to produce sequencing artifacts.

The CDR3 extends over 12 amino acids. CDR1 and CDR2 (germline): MDHEN, SYDVKM. Trimming took 3 bases from V and 5 from J, leaving 8 bases between them. All donors were smokers or heavy second-hand smokers. Adjacent normal lung was taken at least 2 cm from tumor. The specimen sequenced was normal tissue next to the tumor. The clonotype was recovered from a man in his fifties or sixties with small cell lung cancer. The gene calls are TRBV28 and TRBJ2-7; a weak D match, TRBD2 (5 bases). CDR3 nucleotide sequence: TGTGCCAGCAGTTTGAGGGCTAACGAGCAGTACTTC. This translates into CASSLRANEQYF.